This T cell receptor (beta chain) was sequenced in a study of identical twins. MiXCR, applied by TCRdb to the 5' RACE reads, yields one record per CDR3 protein. The data show hundreds of thousands of distinct CDR3 sequences, with 9% to 15% seen just once and around 1.5% held by the top ten. In this sample, this clonotype turned up many times. Germline assignment: CDR1 MNHNS and CDR2 SASEGT. V gave up 2 bases and J gave up 10 bases, with 18 bases separating them. This CDR3 spans 16 amino acids. This sample was shared with a second study, whose subject was yellow fever vaccine responses in identical twins.

The gene calls are TRBV6-1 and TRBJ1-6, with a tentative D call TRBD1 (5 bases). This sequence was found in a woman aged 18 to 35 in good health. The source material was PBMCs. The DNA for the CDR3 is TGTGCCAGCAGTGAACCCCGCGGCAGGGTTGAGTCACCCCTCCACTTT. Protein sequence: CASSEPRGRVESPLHF.